These 31 T cell receptor beta chains were sequenced from one sample in a study of cytomegalovirus exposure and HLA in healthy donors. With 60 Vbeta and 13 Jbeta primers, the PCR was carried out. Sequenced by immunoSEQ multiplex PCR; TCRdb stores in-frame clones only, minus some. The table records 95,000 to 150,000 clones, 65% to 80% of them present only once. Sequenced input: PBMCs. These receptors were collected from a young man in good health and CMV-seropositive.

The chain combines TRBV10-3 with TRBJ2-7; 10 bases map to TRBD2. The V gene end was trimmed by 6 bases and the J gene end by 5 bases; junction bases not matched to a gene: 7. The CDR3 has 14 amino acids. Germline CDR1 and CDR2: ENHRY and SYGVKD. CDR3 residues: CAISSSTSGDEQYF. The CDR3 DNA reads as TGTGCCATCAGCTCCTCAACTAGCGGGGACGAGCAGTACTTC.

V usage is TRBV15 and J usage is TRBJ1-4, with TRBD1 as a possible D gene (6 bases). Per the germline V gene, CDR1 is LNHNV and CDR2 is YYDKDF (reference sequence). This CDR3 is 17 amino acids long. Trimming stripped 0 bases from V and 5 bases from J, with 16 bases between. The CDR3, as DNA: TGTGCCACCAGCAGAGATCTAATCGGACAGCCGAATGAAAAACTGTTTTTT. This translates into CATSRDLIGQPNEKLFF. Looking up the rest from reference TRBV15 and TRBJ1-4 gives the full variable domain: DAMVIQNPRYQVTQFGKPVTLSCSQTLNHNVMYWYQQKSSQAPKLLFHYYDKDFNNEADTPDNFQSRRPNTSFCFLDIRSPGLGDTAMYLCATSRDLIGQPNEKLFFGSGTQLSVL.

This clone was seen only a few times. V usage is TRBV5-1 and J usage is TRBJ2-2, with 7 bases that match TRBD1. The germline V gene encodes CDR1 SGHRS and CDR2 YFSETQ. CDR3 length equals 17 residues. J lost 7 bases, V lost 2 bases, and 14 bases had no gene match. The CDR3: CASSFVLRQGEIGELFF. CDR3 nucleotide sequence: TGCGCCAGCAGCTTCGTTTTGCGACAGGGTGAGATCGGGGAGCTGTTTTTT.

This sequence joins TRBV6-1 and TRBJ1-3, with D possibly TRBD1 on 6 matching bases. Trimming removed 3 bases from V and 0 bases from J, with 15 bases in between. The CDR3 has 17 residues. The germline CDR1 and CDR2 sequences are MNHNS and SASEGT. CDR3 coding DNA: TGTGCCAGCAGTGAGAGAGGACAGAGGTTCTCTGGAAACACCATATATTTT. Its translation is CASSERGQRFSGNTIYF.

The rearrangement uses TRBV15 and TRBJ2-2, with TRBD2 matching over 7 bases. Trimming cost V 6 bases and J 6 bases; bases outside gene matches: 4. Germline CDR1 reads LNHNV; CDR2 reads YYDKDF (reference sequence). This CDR3 region has 13 residues. The CDR3 DNA is TGTGCCACCAGGCTAAGCGGGGCCGGGGAGCTGTTTTTT. Amino acid sequence: CATRLSGAGELFF.

The rearrangement links TRBV27 to TRBJ1-1; D ambiguous. CDR3 size: 15 residues. V was clipped by 1 base and J by 4 bases, with 13 bases between them. Germline CDR1 reads MNHEY; CDR2 reads SMNVEV (reference sequence). For the CDR3, the DNA is TGTGCCAGCAGTTTATTTGCAGAAAAATCCACTGAAGCTTTCTTT. Encoded protein: CASSLFAEKSTEAFF.

The DNA for the CDR3 is TGTGCCAGCAGCTTAGCTGGACTAGCGACAGAGACCCAGTACTTC. It specifies CASSLAGLATETQYF. The chain has TRBV13 and TRBJ2-5, with 9 nucleotides matching TRBD2. V shed 1 base and J 4 bases; nucleotides not matched to a gene: 4. In germline, CDR1 is PRHDT, CDR2 FYEKMQ (reference sequence). This CDR3 contains 15 residues.

The chain employs TRBV4-2 and TRBJ2-7, with D perhaps matching TRBD1 (5 bases). This CDR3 spans 14 amino acids. The germline V and J ends were trimmed by 0 bases and 6 bases, with 12 bases remaining between them. CDR1 and CDR2 (germline): LGHNA, YNFKEQ. CDR3 residues: CASSQDGPGFEQYF. For the CDR3, the DNA is TGTGCCAGCAGCCAAGATGGGCCAGGGTTCGAGCAGTACTTC.

The chain combines TRBV7-8 with TRBJ2-4; tentative D call: TRBD2 (6 bases). This CDR3 is built from 18 residues. Trimming took off 1 base at V and 1 base at J, with 17 bases between the two ends. Germline CDR1 is SGHVS and CDR2 is FQNEAQ. This CDR3 reads CASSLVSGLNPAKNIQYF. As DNA, the CDR3 is TGTGCCAGCAGCTTAGTCTCGGGACTCAACCCTGCCAAAAACATTCAGTACTTC.

The chain combines TRBV18 with TRBJ2-7; tentatively, D is TRBD2 (6 bases). The CDR3 consists of 15 residues. Germline CDR1 KGHSH, CDR2 LQKENI. The V gene lost 4 bases and the J gene lost 3 bases, with 16 bases spanning the gap. CDR3 in DNA: TGTGCCAGCTCACGCCCCGGGAGCCGCTACTACGAGCAGTACTTC. This sequence encodes CASSRPGSRYYEQYF.

The chain has TRBV7-2 and TRBJ1-1; the D gene is possibly TRBD1 (5 bases). The CDR3 consists of 14 residues. Trimming pared 8 bases from V and 0 bases from J, leaving 13 bases between. Looked up from germline, CDR1 is SGHTA and CDR2 is FQGNSA. CDR3 protein: CASGLGGLNTEAFF. CDR3 bases: TGTGCCAGCGGCCTGGGGGGTTTGAACACTGAAGCTTTCTTT.

V is TRBV6-6 and J is TRBJ2-7, with TRBD1 matching 8 bases. The CDR3 sequence is 14 residues long. V dropped 5 bases and J dropped 6; count of bases not matched to a gene: 9. In germline, CDR1 is MNHNY, CDR2 SVGAGI (reference sequence). The CDR3 nucleotides are TGTGCCAGCAGTGCCGGGACAGGTCCCTCCGAGCAGTACTTC. It codes for CASSAGTGPSEQYF.

V gene TRBV5-4 combines with J gene TRBJ2-7; the D is unclear. V was shortened by 5 bases and J by 3 bases, with 9 bases between the two germline ends. This CDR3 is 12 amino acids long. The germline V gene encodes CDR1 SGHNT and CDR2 YYREEE (reference sequence). CDR3 sequence (DNA): TGTGCCAGCAGTACTGACATCTACGAGCAGTACTTC. Protein: CASSTDIYEQYF.

The rearrangement links TRBV19 to TRBJ1-5; maybe TRBD1 (6 bases). The CDR3 extends over 14 amino acids. With 8 bases removed from V and 3 bases from J, the gap between germline ends came to 14 bases. Germline V lookup: CDR1 LNHDA, CDR2 SQIVND (reference sequence). The DNA of the CDR3 is TGTGCCAGTTGTGCCCAGGGGTACAATCAGCCCCAGCATTTT. Residues: CASCAQGYNQPQHF.

This clone occurred a few times. V gene TRBV28 combines with J gene TRBJ1-2; a possible D gene is TRBD1 (6 bases). The germline V gene has CDR1 MDHEN and CDR2 SYDVKM. The CDR3 consists of 15 residues. The ends were cut back, 5 bases at V and 14 bases at J, with 27 bases in the middle. CDR3 residues: CASSLRTEDPRRDTF. In DNA form, the CDR3 reads TGTGCCAGCAGTCTTCGGACAGAGGACCCAAGAAGAGATACCTTC.

The chain couples TRBV27 to TRBJ1-1; TRBD1 aligns across 7 bases. The CDR3 has 17 amino acids. With V trimmed by 3 bases and J by 0 bases, 10 bases remained unmatched. Germline V lookup: CDR1 MNHEY, CDR2 SMNVEV (reference sequence). The CDR3 DNA reads as TGTGCCAGCAGTTTCGACAGGGCGGGATTGATGAACACTGAAGCTTTCTTT. Encoded protein: CASSFDRAGLMNTEAFF.

J is TRBJ2-7 and V is TRBV5-4; D gene unclear. This CDR3 is built from 15 residues. Trimming pared 2 bases from V and 0 bases from J, leaving 12 bases between. Germline loops: CDR1 SGHNT, CDR2 YYREEE (reference sequence). CDR3 amino acids: CASSFVGGASYEQYF. The DNA for the CDR3 is TGTGCCAGCAGCTTCGTCGGCGGCGCCTCCTACGAGCAGTACTTC.

As to this clone: Sequence at one end of the junction differs from germline and may be a read error. The chain links TRBV6-1 to TRBJ2-4; TRBD1 aligns across 7 bases. CDR3 length: 13 residues. Germline CDR1 and CDR2: MNHNS and SASEGT. The CDR3 DNA reads TGTGCCAGCAGCGTGACAGGGTGGAACAGTCAGTACTTC. It yields the protein CASSVTGWNSQYF.

The V gene is TRBV29-1, the J gene TRBJ2-7; 9 bases are a match to TRBD2. CDR3 length: 13 residues. Germline CDR1 and CDR2: SQVTM and ANQGSEA. V gave up 2 bases and J gave up 9 bases; unmatched junction bases: 8. The CDR3 protein is CSVELRGRAWQYF. The CDR3 DNA reads TGCAGCGTTGAACTGCGCGGGAGGGCCTGGCAGTACTTC.

V is TRBV18 and J is TRBJ2-1; the match to TRBD1 covers 8 bases. After removal of 1 base from V and 2 bases from J, the junction contained 4 bases not matched to a gene. CDR1 KGHSH and CDR2 LQKENI come from the germline V gene. The CDR3 has 16 residues. The CDR3 loop is CASSPLVQGAYNEQFF. CDR3 sequence (DNA): TGTGCCAGCTCACCACTGGTACAGGGGGCCTACAATGAGCAGTTCTTC. Full variable domain (missing parts from reference TRBV18 and TRBJ2-1): NAGVMQNPRHLVRRRGQEARLRCSPMKGHSHVYWYRQLPEEGLKFMVYLQKENIIDESGMPKERFSAEFPKEGPSILRIQQVVRGDSAAYFCASSPLVQGAYNEQFFGPGTRLTVL.

A few counts support this clone. The chain recombines TRBV28 with TRBJ1-5; D gene ambiguous. The CDR3 spans 14 residues. CDR1 MDHEN and CDR2 SYDVKM come from the germline V gene. Trimming took off 8 bases at V and 7 bases at J, with 18 bases between the two ends. CDR3 DNA: TGTGCCAGCCATACCCTAGAAATCGAGCAGCCCCAGCATTTT. Translation gives CASHTLEIEQPQHF.

This clone appeared a single time. The V call is TRBV2, the J call TRBJ1-1; no reliable D call. The V end lost 4 bases, the J end lost 2 bases, and 5 bases lay between the germline ends. The CDR3 consists of 12 residues. Germline CDR1 is SNHLY and CDR2 is FYNNEI. CDR3 nucleotide sequence: TGTGCCAGCAGTGTTCTTAACACTGAAGCTTTCTTT. Protein: CASSVLNTEAFF.

This chain connects TRBV13 to TRBJ2-1; TRBD1 is a possible D gene (6 bases). This CDR3 is 14 amino acids long. Germline-derived CDR1 and CDR2 are PRHDT and FYEKMQ (reference sequence). Between the trimmed V and J ends, which lost 0 bases and 5 bases, there was a span of 8 bases. CDR3 sequence: CASSLGTGHNEQFF. The CDR3 bases are TGTGCCAGCAGCTTAGGGACAGGTCACAATGAGCAGTTCTTC.

The chain is built from TRBV7-6 and TRBJ1-1; D unclear. This CDR3 is 13 amino acids long. Trimming shortened V by 3 bases and J by 2 bases, and 7 bases separated the two germline ends. The germline V gene has CDR1 SGHVS and CDR2 FNYEAQ. CDR3 residues: CASSFSSNTEAFF. The CDR3 coding sequence is TGTGCCAGCAGCTTCTCCAGTAACACTGAAGCTTTCTTT.

Written as DNA, the CDR3 is TGTGCCAGCAGCCTGCGGGGGGGGAATGAGCAGTTCTTC. It translates to CASSLRGGNEQFF. This sequence joins TRBV28 and TRBJ2-1, with 9 bases that match TRBD2. CDR1 and CDR2 from the germline V gene are MDHEN and SYDVKM. V shed 6 bases and J 7 bases; nucleotides not matched to a gene: 4. The CDR3 covers 13 residues.

This chain's CDR3 is CASSTGTGETEAFF. In DNA form, the CDR3 reads TGTGCCAGTAGTACCGGGACAGGGGAAACTGAAGCTTTCTTT. This chain links TRBV19 with TRBJ1-1; TRBD1 matches 10 bases. Germline values: CDR1 LNHDA, CDR2 SQIVND (reference sequence). J gave up 5 bases and V 4 bases, and 4 bases lay outside the gene matches. This CDR3 is 14 amino acids long.

J is TRBJ1-1 and V is TRBV15, with D unclear. V was cut by 4 bases and J by 7 bases, with 13 bases left in between. Germline V CDR1 and CDR2: LNHNV, YYDKDF (reference sequence). The CDR3 covers 13 residues. CDR3 residues: CATSNLTGVEAFF. In DNA form, the CDR3 reads TGTGCCACCAGCAACCTCACGGGAGTTGAAGCTTTCTTT.

The V call is TRBV19, the J call TRBJ1-2; 7 bases map to TRBD1. Per the germline V gene, CDR1 is LNHDA and CDR2 is SQIVND (reference sequence). The CDR3 length is 14 residues. V was pared by 5 bases and J by 6 bases, with 9 bases of the junction left unmatched. For the CDR3, the DNA is TGTGCCAGTAGTGATCAGAGCAGGGGGGATGGCTACACCTTC. Residues: CASSDQSRGDGYTF.

The genes are TRBV10-3 and TRBJ1-6, with TRBD1 matching 10 bases. Germline lookup yields CDR1 ENHRY and CDR2 SYGVKD. The V gene end was trimmed by 8 bases and the J gene end by 9 bases; junction bases not matched to a gene: 4. This CDR3 region has 13 residues. The CDR3 spells CAIQTGGGSPLHF. CDR3 nucleotides: TGTGCCATCCAGACAGGGGGCGGTTCACCCCTCCACTTT.

The V call is TRBV29-1, the J call TRBJ1-1; 11 bases map to TRBD1. V shed 8 bases and J 6 bases; nucleotides not matched to a gene: 8. Looked up from germline, CDR1 is SQVTM and CDR2 is ANQGSEA. The CDR3 loop spans 13 amino acids. CDR3 protein: CSSRTGGDPEAFF. In DNA, the CDR3 is TGCAGCTCACGGACAGGGGGCGACCCTGAAGCTTTCTTT. Complete variable domain (other parts from reference TRBV29-1 and TRBJ1-1): SAVISQKPSRDICQRGTSLTIQCQVDSQVTMMFWYRQQPGQSLTLIATANQGSEATYESGFVIDKFPISRPNLTFSTLTVSNMSPEDSSIYLCSSRTGGDPEAFFGQGTRLTVV.

This clone appeared a few times. The chain is built from TRBV2 and TRBJ2-3; TRBD2 matches 14 bases. The V gene's germline CDR1 is SNHLY and CDR2 FYNNEI. The CDR3 has 14 amino acids. V shed 8 bases and J 6 bases; nucleotides not matched to a gene: 4. Written as DNA, the CDR3 is TGTGCCAGCCCGGGACTAGCGGGGGAGGATACGCAGTATTTT. Translated: CASPGLAGEDTQYF.